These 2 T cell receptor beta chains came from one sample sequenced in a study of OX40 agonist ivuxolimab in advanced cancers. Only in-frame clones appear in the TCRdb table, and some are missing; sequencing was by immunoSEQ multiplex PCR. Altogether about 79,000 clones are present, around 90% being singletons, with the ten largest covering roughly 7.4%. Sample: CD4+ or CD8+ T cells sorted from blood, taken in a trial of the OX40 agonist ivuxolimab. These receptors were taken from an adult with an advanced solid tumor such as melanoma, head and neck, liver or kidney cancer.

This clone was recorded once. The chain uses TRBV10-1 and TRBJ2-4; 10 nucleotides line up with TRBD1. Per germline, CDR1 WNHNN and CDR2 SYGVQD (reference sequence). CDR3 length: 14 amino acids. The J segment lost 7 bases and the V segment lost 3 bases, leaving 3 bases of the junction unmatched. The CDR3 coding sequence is TGCGCCAGCAGTGACGGACAGGGGGGGAACATTCAGTACTTC. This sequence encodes CASSDGQGGNIQYF.

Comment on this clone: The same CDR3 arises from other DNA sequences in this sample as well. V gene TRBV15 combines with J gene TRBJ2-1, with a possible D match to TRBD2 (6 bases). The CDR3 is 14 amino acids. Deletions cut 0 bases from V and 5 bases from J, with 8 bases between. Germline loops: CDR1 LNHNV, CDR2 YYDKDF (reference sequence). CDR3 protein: CATSRDGGNNEQFF. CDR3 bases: TGTGCCACCAGCAGAGATGGCGGGAACAATGAGCAGTTCTTC. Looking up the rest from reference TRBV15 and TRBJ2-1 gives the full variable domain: DAMVIQNPRYQVTQFGKPVTLSCSQTLNHNVMYWYQQKSSQAPKLLFHYYDKDFNNEADTPDNFQSRRPNTSFCFLDIRSPGLGDTAMYLCATSRDGGNNEQFFGPGTRLTVL.